This T cell receptor (beta chain) appears in the sequencing data of a study of OX40 agonist ivuxolimab in advanced cancers. Study in general: A mean age of roughly 62 years, range roughly 20 to 85, was recorded, and roughly 80% were male. Checkpoint inhibitors had been given previously to over 30% of patients. Study-level results: The study found that CD8+ T cells averaged more expanded clones than CD4+.

Baseline, cycle 4 day 1, and cycle 7 day 1 were the blood sampling points. About this clone itself: Its antigen is unidentified.

Some clones are missing from TCRdb's copy, which holds only in-frame ones; the method was immunoSEQ multiplex PCR. The repertoire has around 75,000 clones, approximately 80% of them found once; the top ten carry around 0.96%. The sequence derives from an adult with an advanced solid tumor such as melanoma, head and neck, liver or kidney cancer. The specimen was CD4+ or CD8+ T cells sorted from blood, collected in a trial of the OX40 agonist ivuxolimab.

CDR3 loop: CASSLAGQVYSPLHF. CDR3 bases: TGCGCCAGCAGCTTGGCGGGCCAGGTCTATTCACCCCTCCACTTT. The chain combines TRBV5-1 with TRBJ1-6; D gene ambiguous. Germline-derived CDR1 and CDR2 are SGHRS and YFSETQ. The CDR3 contains 15 residues. V was shortened by 0 bases and J by 8 bases, with 12 bases between the two germline ends.